This T cell receptor (beta chain) was recovered during a study of T cell responses to AZD1222 COVID-19 vaccine. Findings of the study overall: Repertoires were sampled only after the peak T cell response. The donor cohort was predominantly white British with a female majority, and clonal diversity may have been underestimated.

Remarks on this clone: Its target is not known.

The CDR3 covers 13 residues. The germline V gene encodes CDR1 MDHEN and CDR2 SYDVKM. V was shortened by 6 bases and J by 6 bases, with 11 bases between the two germline ends. Only in-frame clones appear in the TCRdb table, and some are missing; sequencing was by immunoSEQ multiplex PCR. The sample includes about 130,000 clones, about 89% of them seen just once. The clonotype originates from an adult who received the AZD1222 COVID-19 vaccine. The material was peripheral blood, obtained 28 days after the second AZD1222 dose. The chain carries TRBV28 and TRBJ2-2, with D maybe TRBD2 (6 bases). DNA for the CDR3: TGTGCCAGCAGCCCTCTAGCGTCCGGGGAGCTGTTTTTT. Its protein product is CASSPLASGELFF.